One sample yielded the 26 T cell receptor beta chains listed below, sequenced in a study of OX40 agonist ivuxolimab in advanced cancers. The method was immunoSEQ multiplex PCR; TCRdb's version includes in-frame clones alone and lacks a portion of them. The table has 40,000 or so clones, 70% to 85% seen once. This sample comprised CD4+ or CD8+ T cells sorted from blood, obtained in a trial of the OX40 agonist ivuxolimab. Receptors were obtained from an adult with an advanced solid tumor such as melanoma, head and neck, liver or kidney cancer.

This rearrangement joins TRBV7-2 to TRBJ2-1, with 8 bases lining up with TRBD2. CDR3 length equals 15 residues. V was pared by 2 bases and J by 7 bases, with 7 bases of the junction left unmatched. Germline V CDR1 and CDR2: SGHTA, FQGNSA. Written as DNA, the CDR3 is TGTGCCAGCAGCTTAAGTCCGGGAGGGCGGAATGAGCAGTTCTTC. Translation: CASSLSPGGRNEQFF.

CDR3 amino acids: CASSVNQFNEGQGAQETQYF. CDR3 DNA: TGTGCCAGCAGCGTAAATCAATTCAATGAGGGACAGGGGGCCCAAGAGACCCAGTACTTC. The rearrangement joins TRBV9 to TRBJ2-5; 12 nucleotides line up with TRBD1. The CDR3 contains 20 residues. J gave up 1 base and V 1 base, and 14 bases lay outside the gene matches. Germline V gives CDR1 SGDLS, CDR2 YYNGEE. Together with reference TRBV9 and TRBJ2-5, the CDR3 gives the full variable domain: DSGVTQTPKHLITATGQRVTLRCSPRSGDLSVYWYQQSLDQGLQFLIQYYNGEERAKGNILERFSAQQFPDLHSELNLSSLELGDSALYFCASSVNQFNEGQGAQETQYFGPGTRLLVL.

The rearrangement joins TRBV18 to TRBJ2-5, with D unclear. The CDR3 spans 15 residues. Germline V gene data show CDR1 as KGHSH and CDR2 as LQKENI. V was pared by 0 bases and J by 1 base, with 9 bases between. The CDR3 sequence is CASSPPSATQETQYF. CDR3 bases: TGTGCCAGCTCACCACCGTCAGCTACCCAAGAGACCCAGTACTTC.

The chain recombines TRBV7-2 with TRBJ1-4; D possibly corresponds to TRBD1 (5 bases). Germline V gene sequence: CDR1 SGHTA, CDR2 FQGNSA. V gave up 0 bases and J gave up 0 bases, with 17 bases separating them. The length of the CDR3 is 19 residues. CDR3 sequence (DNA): TGTGCCAGCAGCTTAGCGTATTCAGGGATTGGAGCAACTAATGAAAAACTGTTTTTT. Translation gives CASSLAYSGIGATNEKLFF.

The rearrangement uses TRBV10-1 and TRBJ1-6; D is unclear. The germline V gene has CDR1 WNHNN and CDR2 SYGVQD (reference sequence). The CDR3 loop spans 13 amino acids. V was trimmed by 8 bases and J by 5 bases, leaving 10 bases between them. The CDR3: CASQREDNSPLHF. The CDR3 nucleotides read TGCGCCAGCCAGCGGGAAGATAATTCACCCCTCCACTTT.

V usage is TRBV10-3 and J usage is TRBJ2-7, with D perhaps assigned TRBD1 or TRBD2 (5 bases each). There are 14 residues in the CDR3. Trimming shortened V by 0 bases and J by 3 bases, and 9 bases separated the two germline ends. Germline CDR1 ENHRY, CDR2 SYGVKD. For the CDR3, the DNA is TGTGCCATCAGTGAGTCCCGGGACCGCTACGAGCAGTACTTC. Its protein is CAISESRDRYEQYF.

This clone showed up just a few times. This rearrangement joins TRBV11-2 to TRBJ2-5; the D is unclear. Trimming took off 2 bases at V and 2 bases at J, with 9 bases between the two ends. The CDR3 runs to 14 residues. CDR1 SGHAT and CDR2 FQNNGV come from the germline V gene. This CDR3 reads CASSLWAAQETQYF. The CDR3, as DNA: TGTGCCAGCAGCTTATGGGCAGCACAAGAGACCCAGTACTTC.

The CDR3 DNA is TGCGCCAGCAGCTTGTCAACAGGGGGCGCATCTGGCTACACCTTC. Translation gives CASSLSTGGASGYTF. V gene TRBV5-1 combines with J gene TRBJ1-2, with 9 bases fitting TRBD1. The V gene's germline CDR1 is SGHRS and CDR2 YFSETQ. The CDR3 is 15 amino acids. The V and J ends lost 1 base and 7 bases, in that order; junction bases with no gene match: 8.

CDR3 amino acids: CASSQDLRGAIYGYTF. Here the CDR3 DNA reads TGCGCCAGCAGCCAAGATCTACGGGGGGCGATCTATGGCTACACCTTC. The chain combines TRBV4-1 with TRBJ1-2, with TRBD1 as a possible D gene (6 bases). Germline-derived CDR1 and CDR2 are MGHRA and YSYEKL. The CDR3 consists of 16 residues. V lost 0 bases, J lost 4 bases, and 15 bases lay in between.

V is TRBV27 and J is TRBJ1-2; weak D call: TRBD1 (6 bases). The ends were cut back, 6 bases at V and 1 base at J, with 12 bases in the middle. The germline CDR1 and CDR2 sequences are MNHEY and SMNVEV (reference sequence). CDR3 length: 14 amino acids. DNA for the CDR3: TGTGCCAGCAGCCGGACAGTCGGTAACTATGGCTACACCTTC. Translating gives CASSRTVGNYGYTF.

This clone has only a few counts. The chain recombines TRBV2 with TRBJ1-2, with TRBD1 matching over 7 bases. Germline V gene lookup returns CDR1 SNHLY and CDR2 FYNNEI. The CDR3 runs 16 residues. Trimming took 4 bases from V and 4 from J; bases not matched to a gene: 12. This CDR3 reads CASSASERTGAYGYTF. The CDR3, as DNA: TGTGCCAGCAGTGCATCTGAGAGGACAGGAGCCTATGGCTACACCTTC.

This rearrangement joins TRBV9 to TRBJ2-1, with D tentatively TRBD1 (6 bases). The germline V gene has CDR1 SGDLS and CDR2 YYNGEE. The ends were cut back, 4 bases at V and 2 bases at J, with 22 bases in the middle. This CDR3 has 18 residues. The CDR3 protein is CASSRYTGIRGPYNEQFF. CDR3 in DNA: TGTGCCAGCAGCCGATATACAGGGATCCGGGGCCCCTACAATGAGCAGTTCTTC.

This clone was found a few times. The CDR3 here is CAIKSDPAADTQYF. DNA of the CDR3: TGTGCCATCAAGAGTGACCCTGCGGCAGATACGCAGTATTTT. The chain joins TRBV10-3 to TRBJ2-3; the D is unclear. Germline CDR1 is ENHRY and CDR2 is SYGVKD. The CDR3 is 14 residues long. V was pared by 7 bases and J by 4 bases, with 15 bases between.

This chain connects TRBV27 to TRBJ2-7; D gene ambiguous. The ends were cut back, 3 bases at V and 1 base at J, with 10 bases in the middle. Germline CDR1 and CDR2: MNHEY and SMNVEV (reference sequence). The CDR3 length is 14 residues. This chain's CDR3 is CASSLIDRSYEQYF. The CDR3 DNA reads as TGTGCCAGCAGTTTGATCGACCGTTCCTACGAGCAGTACTTC.

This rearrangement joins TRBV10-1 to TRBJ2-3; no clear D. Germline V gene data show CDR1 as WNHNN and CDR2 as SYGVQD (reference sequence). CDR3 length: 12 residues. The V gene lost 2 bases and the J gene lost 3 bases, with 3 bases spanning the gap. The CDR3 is CASSERTDTQYF. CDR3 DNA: TGCGCCAGCAGTGAGCGGACAGATACGCAGTATTTT.

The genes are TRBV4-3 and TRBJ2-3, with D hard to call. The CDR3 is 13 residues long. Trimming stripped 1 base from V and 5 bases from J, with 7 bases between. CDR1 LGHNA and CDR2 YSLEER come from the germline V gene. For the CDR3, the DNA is TGCGCCAGCAGCCAAGGAAGGGAAGATACGCAGTATTTT. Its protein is CASSQGREDTQYF.

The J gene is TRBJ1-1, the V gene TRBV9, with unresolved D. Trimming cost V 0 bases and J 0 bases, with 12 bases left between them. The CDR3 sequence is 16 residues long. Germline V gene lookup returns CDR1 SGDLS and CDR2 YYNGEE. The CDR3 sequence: CASSVGGPGMNTEAFF. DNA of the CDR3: TGTGCCAGCAGCGTAGGAGGGCCGGGGATGAACACTGAAGCTTTCTTT.

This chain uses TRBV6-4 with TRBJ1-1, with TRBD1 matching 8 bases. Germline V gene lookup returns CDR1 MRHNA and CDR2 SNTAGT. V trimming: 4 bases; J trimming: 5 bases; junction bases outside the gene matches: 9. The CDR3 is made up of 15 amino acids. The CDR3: CASSASQGAGTEAFF. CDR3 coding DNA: TGTGCCAGCAGTGCTAGCCAGGGGGCAGGGACTGAAGCTTTCTTT.

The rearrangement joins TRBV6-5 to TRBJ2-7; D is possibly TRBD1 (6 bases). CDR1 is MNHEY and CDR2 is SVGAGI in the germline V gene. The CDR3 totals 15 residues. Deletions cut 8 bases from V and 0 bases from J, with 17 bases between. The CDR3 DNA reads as TGTGCCAGCCATAGAGGGGGTTGGAGCTCCTACGAGCAGTACTTC. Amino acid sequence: CASHRGGWSSYEQYF.

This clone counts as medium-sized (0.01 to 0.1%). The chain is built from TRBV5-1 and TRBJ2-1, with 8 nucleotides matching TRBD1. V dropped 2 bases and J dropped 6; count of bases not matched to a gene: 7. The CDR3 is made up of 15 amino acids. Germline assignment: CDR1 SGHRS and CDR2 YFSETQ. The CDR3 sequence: CASSFPGTGGNEQFF. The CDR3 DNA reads TGCGCCAGCAGCTTTCCCGGGACAGGAGGCAATGAGCAGTTCTTC.

CDR3 sequence: CASSSDTLAGVDNEQFF. Written as DNA, the CDR3 is TGTGCCAGCAGCTCCGACACGCTAGCGGGAGTGGACAATGAGCAGTTCTTC. The chain is built from TRBV7-6 and TRBJ2-1, with 10 bases lining up with TRBD2. Germline V CDR1 and CDR2: SGHVS, FNYEAQ. The CDR3 is 17 residues long. The J segment lost 5 bases and the V segment lost 4 bases, leaving 11 bases of the junction unmatched. Full variable domain (remainder filled in from reference TRBV7-6 and TRBJ2-1): GAGVSQSPRYKVTKRGQDVALRCDPISGHVSLYWYRQALGQGPEFLTYFNYEAQQDKSGLPNDRFSAERPEGSISTLTIQRTEQRDSAMYRCASSSDTLAGVDNEQFFGPGTRLTVL.

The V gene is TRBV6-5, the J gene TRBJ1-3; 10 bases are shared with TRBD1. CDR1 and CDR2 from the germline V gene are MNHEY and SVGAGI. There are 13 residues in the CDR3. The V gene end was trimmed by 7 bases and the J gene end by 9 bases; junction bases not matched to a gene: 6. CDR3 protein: CASTGTGAGTIYF. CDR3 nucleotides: TGTGCCAGCACCGGGACAGGGGCCGGCACCATATATTTT.

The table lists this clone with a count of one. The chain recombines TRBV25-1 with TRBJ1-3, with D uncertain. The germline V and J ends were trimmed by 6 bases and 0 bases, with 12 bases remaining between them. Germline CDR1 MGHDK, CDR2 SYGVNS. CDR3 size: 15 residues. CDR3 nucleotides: TGTGCCAGCAGCGCCCCCGGCCTCTCTGGAAACACCATATATTTT. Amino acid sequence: CASSAPGLSGNTIYF.

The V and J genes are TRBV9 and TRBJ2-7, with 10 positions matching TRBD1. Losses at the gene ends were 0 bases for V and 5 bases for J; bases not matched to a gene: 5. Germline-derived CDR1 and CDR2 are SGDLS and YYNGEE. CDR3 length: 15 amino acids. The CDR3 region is CASSVETGGKNEQYF. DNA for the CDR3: TGTGCCAGCAGCGTAGAGACAGGGGGCAAGAACGAGCAGTACTTC.

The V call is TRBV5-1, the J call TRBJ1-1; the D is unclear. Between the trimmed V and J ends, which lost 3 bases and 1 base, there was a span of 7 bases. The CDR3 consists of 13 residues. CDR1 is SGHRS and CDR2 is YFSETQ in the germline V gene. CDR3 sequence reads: CASSSRENTEAFF. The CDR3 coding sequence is TGCGCCAGCAGCTCCCGTGAGAACACTGAAGCTTTCTTT.

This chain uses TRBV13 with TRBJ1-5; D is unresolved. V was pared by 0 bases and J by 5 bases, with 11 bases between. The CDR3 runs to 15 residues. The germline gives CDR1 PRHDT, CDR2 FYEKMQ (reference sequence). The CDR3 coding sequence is TGTGCCAGCAGCTTAGGCCGGCCAGGTTATCAGCCCCAGCATTTT. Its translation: CASSLGRPGYQPQHF.